These 23 T cell receptor beta chains were sequenced from one sample in a study of shared clonotypes between healthy human individuals. TCRdb's table, derived via immunoSEQ multiplex PCR, lists solely in-frame clones and lacks some. The sample consists of approximately 710,000 clones, about 92% of them appearing once. Sequenced input: memory CD8+ T cells from PBMCs. Subset: CD45RO+ cells pooled with CCR7-negative TemRA cells. All receptors derive from a man between 18 and 29 years old in good health. Some clones in this sample may be carry-over from other donors' samples.

This clone was seen a single time. This chain uses TRBV7-9 with TRBJ1-2; D may be TRBD1 (6 bases). The CDR3 length is 15 residues. Germline assignment: CDR1 SEHNR and CDR2 FQNEAQ (reference sequence). V shed 7 bases and J shed 4 bases, with 19 bases lying between them. The CDR3 protein is CASIDPPDSFYGYTF. The CDR3 DNA reads TGTGCCAGCATCGACCCTCCGGACAGCTTCTATGGCTACACCTTC.

The V call is TRBV4-3, the J call TRBJ2-7; possible D gene TRBD2, 5 bases. Germline values: CDR1 LGHNA, CDR2 YSLEER. This CDR3 is built from 15 residues. The germline V and J ends were trimmed by 0 bases and 3 bases, with 12 bases remaining between them. The CDR3, as DNA: TGCGCCAGCAGCCAAGAACGGTTCAGCGGCTACGAGCAGTACTTC. It encodes CASSQERFSGYEQYF.

This chain joins TRBV4-2 and TRBJ1-4; D not certain. Germline V gives CDR1 LGHNA, CDR2 YNFKEQ. Trimming shortened V by 0 bases and J by 0 bases, and 14 bases separated the two germline ends. The CDR3 spans 18 residues. CDR3 residues: CASSQDSDGESTNEKLFF. DNA for the CDR3: TGTGCCAGCAGCCAAGACTCGGACGGCGAATCAACTAATGAAAAACTGTTTTTT.

The chain is built from TRBV27 and TRBJ2-1, with 10 bases matching TRBD1. The ends lost 0 bases at V and 8 bases at J; junction bases unmatched: 7. Germline lookup yields CDR1 MNHEY and CDR2 SMNVEV (reference sequence). The CDR3 consists of 16 residues. In DNA, the CDR3 is TGTGCCAGCAGTTTATCGCCGACAGGGGGCCTGGATGAGCAGTTCTTC. It is translated as CASSLSPTGGLDEQFF.

This clone was recorded once. The gene calls are TRBV5-1 and TRBJ1-2, with TRBD1 identical over 8 bases. This CDR3 region has 15 residues. The J segment lost 6 bases and the V segment lost 3 bases, leaving 10 bases of the junction unmatched. Germline V gives CDR1 SGHRS, CDR2 YFSETQ. In DNA, the CDR3 is TGCGCCAGCAGCTGGAGGGAGGGACAGGCTGATGGCTACACCTTC. Translation gives CASSWREGQADGYTF.

This chain links TRBV2 with TRBJ1-1; 7 bases match TRBD1. V shed 10 bases, J shed 1 base, and the junction held 9 bases outside the gene matches. Germline CDR1 SNHLY, CDR2 FYNNEI. CDR3 length: 14 amino acids. The DNA of the CDR3 is TGTGCCATCACCATTGGACAGGCGAACACTGAAGCTTTCTTT. Encoded protein: CAITIGQANTEAFF.

As concerns this clone: The sample has other DNA sequences that encode this CDR3 too. V gene TRBV27 combines with J gene TRBJ2-2; D perhaps matches TRBD2 (5 bases). V was clipped by 3 bases and J by 6 bases, with 8 bases between them. Germline V gene lookup returns CDR1 MNHEY and CDR2 SMNVEV (reference sequence). CDR3 length: 13 residues. In DNA form, the CDR3 reads TGTGCCAGCAGTTTCGTCGGGGCCGGGGAGCTGTTTTTT. Its translation: CASSFVGAGELFF.

This clone has only a few counts. J is TRBJ2-2 and V is TRBV6-4; D gene uncertain. The CDR3 contains 13 residues. V was trimmed by 3 bases and J by 4 bases, leaving 6 bases between them. Germline V gives CDR1 MRHNA, CDR2 SNTAGT. CDR3 DNA: TGTGCCAGCAGTGAAGGGCTCACCGGGGAGCTGTTTTTT. Its translation is CASSEGLTGELFF.

This chain joins TRBV7-6 and TRBJ2-5; tentatively, D is TRBD1 or TRBD2 (5 bases each). V was clipped by 5 bases and J by 5 bases, with 18 bases between them. Germline CDR1 is SGHVS and CDR2 is FNYEAQ. This CDR3 has 15 residues. This CDR3 is CASSLSWGRGETQYF. CDR3 bases: TGTGCCAGCAGCCTCTCGTGGGGACGGGGTGAGACCCAGTACTTC. Filled out from reference TRBV7-6 and TRBJ2-5, the complete variable domain reads GAGVSQSPRYKVTKRGQDVALRCDPISGHVSLYWYRQALGQGPEFLTYFNYEAQQDKSGLPNDRFSAERPEGSISTLTIQRTEQRDSAMYRCASSLSWGRGETQYFGPGTRLLVL.

The chain uses TRBV6-5 and TRBJ2-5; 13 bases align to TRBD2. Germline CDR1 and CDR2: MNHEY and SVGAGI. With V trimmed by 0 bases and J by 2 bases, 0 bases remained unmatched. The length of the CDR3 is 16 residues. As DNA, the CDR3 is TGTGCCAGCAGTTACTCGGGACTAGCGGGACAAGAGACCCAGTACTTC. This codes for CASSYSGLAGQETQYF.

V and J are TRBV9 and TRBJ2-1; 13 bases fit TRBD2. Germline CDR1 reads SGDLS; CDR2 reads YYNGEE. The trim removed 3 bases at V and 2 bases at J, leaving 5 bases unmatched. CDR3 length equals 17 residues. As DNA, the CDR3 is TGTGCCAGCAGCGGACGACTAGCGGGAGGAGCCTACAATGAGCAGTTCTTC. Protein product: CASSGRLAGGAYNEQFF.

This sequence joins TRBV7-2 and TRBJ2-1; 8 bases are a match to TRBD2. This CDR3 has 18 amino acids. V was pared by 5 bases and J by 7 bases, with 19 bases of the junction left unmatched. CDR1 is SGHTA and CDR2 is FQGNSA in the germline V gene. The DNA for the CDR3 is TGTGCCAGCAGCAAAATGTCCAGGAGGGGACTAGGTCCAAATGAGCAGTTCTTC. This codes for CASSKMSRRGLGPNEQFF. Based on the CDR3 plus reference TRBV7-2 and TRBJ2-1, the full variable domain is GAGVSQSPSNKVTEKGKDVELRCDPISGHTALYWYRQSLGQGLEFLIYFQGNSAPDKSGLPSDRFSAERTGGSVSTLTIQRTQQEDSAVYLCASSKMSRRGLGPNEQFFGPGTRLTVL.

The gene calls are TRBV4-3 and TRBJ2-5; perhaps TRBD2 as D (5 bases). The better agreement between TRBJ2-7 and the DNA end casts doubt on the J call. The CDR3 has 15 residues. Germline-derived CDR1 and CDR2 are LGHNA and YSLEER. The CDR3 here is CASSQSSGHRDEQYF. The CDR3 nucleotides read TGCGCCAGCAGCCAGAGCAGCGGCCACCGGGACGAGCAGTACTTC.

In its sample, this clone was seen a few times. The chain combines TRBV19 with TRBJ1-2; unclear D gene. The length of the CDR3 is 14 residues. Trimming removed 1 base from V and 2 bases from J, with 8 bases in between. Per germline, CDR1 LNHDA and CDR2 SQIVND (reference sequence). The CDR3 loop reads CASSIGRQNYGYTF. CDR3 in DNA: TGTGCCAGTAGTATAGGGAGGCAGAACTATGGCTACACCTTC.

The chain is built from TRBV5-1 and TRBJ1-2; TRBD1 matches 8 bases. Germline V gene data show CDR1 as SGHRS and CDR2 as YFSETQ. J lost 2 bases, V lost 4 bases, and 4 bases had no gene match. This CDR3 is built from 14 residues. CDR3 residues: CASSLTGENYGYTF. The CDR3 bases are TGCGCCAGCAGCCTGACAGGGGAGAACTATGGCTACACCTTC.

The CDR3 spells CAGRGGTGELFF. CDR3 nucleotides: TGTGCCGGGCGGGGTGGCACCGGGGAGCTGTTTTTT. The chain uses TRBV6-6 and TRBJ2-2; a weak D match, TRBD2 (6 bases). The CDR3 consists of 12 residues. In germline, CDR1 is MNHNY, CDR2 SVGAGI (reference sequence). The V gene lost 11 bases and the J gene lost 4 bases, with 11 bases spanning the gap.

The chain joins TRBV27 to TRBJ2-7, with TRBD2 matching over 15 bases. Unmatched junction bases numbered 7, after V lost 6 bases and J lost 4 bases. Germline loops: CDR1 MNHEY, CDR2 SMNVEV (reference sequence). The CDR3 has 16 residues. The CDR3 is CASSRGLAGGRYEQYF. The CDR3 DNA reads as TGTGCCAGCAGCCGCGGACTAGCGGGAGGGCGGTACGAGCAGTACTTC.

This chain joins TRBV29-1 and TRBJ2-3; D unclear. Trimming cost V 4 bases and J 4 bases, with 21 bases left between them. Germline values: CDR1 SQVTM, CDR2 ANQGSEA. The CDR3 runs 16 residues. The CDR3 DNA reads as TGCAGCGTTGTTGGGGTCTCAAAATTCGTCCCAGATACGCAGTATTTT. It yields the protein CSVVGVSKFVPDTQYF.

The V and J genes are TRBV5-1 and TRBJ2-3; D might be TRBD2 (5 bases). Deletions cut 0 bases from V and 4 bases from J, with 15 bases between. The CDR3 spans 16 residues. The V gene's germline CDR1 is SGHRS and CDR2 YFSETQ. CDR3 bases: TGCGCCAGCAGCTTGGCTCCGGGATTGAGGGCAGATACGCAGTATTTT. It is translated as CASSLAPGLRADTQYF. The variable domain in full, with the rest retrieved from reference TRBV5-1 and TRBJ2-3, is KAGVTQTPRYLIKTRGQQVTLSCSPISGHRSVSWYQQTPGQGLQFLFEYFSETQRNKGNFPGRFSGRQFSNSRSEMNVSTLELGDSALYLCASSLAPGLRADTQYFGPGTRLTVL.

The chain links TRBV27 to TRBJ2-1; D not certain. V lost 0 bases to trimming and J lost 5 bases, with 14 bases between them. The CDR3 is 16 amino acids. Germline lookup yields CDR1 MNHEY and CDR2 SMNVEV (reference sequence). This chain's CDR3 is CASSLSFGTPHNEQFF. In nucleotides, the CDR3 is TGTGCCAGCAGTTTATCCTTCGGCACGCCCCACAATGAGCAGTTCTTC.

The V gene is TRBV10-3, the J gene TRBJ1-1; no firm D call. Trimming removed 0 bases from V and 0 bases from J, with 11 bases in between. In germline, CDR1 is ENHRY, CDR2 SYGVKD. The length of the CDR3 is 16 residues. Here the CDR3 DNA reads TGTGCCATCAGTGAGTCGGGGTGGCCCATGAACACTGAAGCTTTCTTT. Encoded protein: CAISESGWPMNTEAFF.

This sequence joins TRBV28 and TRBJ2-5; D unclear. The CDR3 spans 16 residues. Trimming removed 5 bases at V and 4 bases at J, with 20 bases between. Germline V lookup: CDR1 MDHEN, CDR2 SYDVKM. The CDR3 sequence is CASSPTDRTWGETQYF. CDR3 nucleotides: TGTGCCAGCAGTCCAACCGATCGGACCTGGGGAGAGACCCAGTACTTC. The full variable domain, completed using reference TRBV28 and TRBJ2-5, is DVKVTQSSRYLVKRTGEKVFLECVQDMDHENMFWYRQDPGLGLRLIYFSYDVKMKEKGDIPEGYSVSREKKERFSLILESASTNQTSMYLCASSPTDRTWGETQYFGPGTRLLVL.

This chain links TRBV2 with TRBJ2-2, with TRBD1 as a possible D gene (6 bases). Per the germline V gene, CDR1 is SNHLY and CDR2 is FYNNEI. This CDR3 is 19 amino acids long. The V end lost 6 bases, the J end lost 2 bases, and 25 bases lay between the germline ends. The CDR3 loop is CASSYDHHSTGENTGELFF. In DNA form, the CDR3 reads TGTGCCAGCAGCTATGACCACCATTCGACAGGAGAAAACACCGGGGAGCTGTTTTTT. Supplemented by reference TRBV2 and TRBJ2-2, the full variable domain reads EPEVTQTPSHQVTQMGQEVILRCVPISNHLYFYWYRQILGQKVEFLVSFYNNEISEKSEIFDDQFSVERPDGSNFTLKIRSTKLEDSAMYFCASSYDHHSTGENTGELFFGEGSRLTVL.